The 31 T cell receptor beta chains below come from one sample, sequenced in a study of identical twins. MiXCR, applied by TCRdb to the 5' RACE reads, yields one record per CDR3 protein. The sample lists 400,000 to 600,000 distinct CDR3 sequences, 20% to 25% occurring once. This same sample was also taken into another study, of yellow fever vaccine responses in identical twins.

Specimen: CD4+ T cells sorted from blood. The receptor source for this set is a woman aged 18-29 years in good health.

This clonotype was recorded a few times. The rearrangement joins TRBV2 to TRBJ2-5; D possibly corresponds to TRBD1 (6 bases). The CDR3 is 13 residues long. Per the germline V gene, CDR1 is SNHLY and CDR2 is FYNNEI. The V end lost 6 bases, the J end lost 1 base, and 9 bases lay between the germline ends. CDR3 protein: CASSDRIQETQYF. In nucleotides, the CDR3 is TGTGCCAGCAGCGACAGGATCCAAGAGACCCAGTACTTC.

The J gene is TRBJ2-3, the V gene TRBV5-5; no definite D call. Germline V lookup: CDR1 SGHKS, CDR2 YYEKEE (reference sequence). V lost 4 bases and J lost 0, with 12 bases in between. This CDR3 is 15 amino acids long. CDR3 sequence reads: CASSPYLVSTDTQYF. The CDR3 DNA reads TGTGCCAGCAGCCCCTACCTAGTGAGCACAGATACGCAGTATTTT.

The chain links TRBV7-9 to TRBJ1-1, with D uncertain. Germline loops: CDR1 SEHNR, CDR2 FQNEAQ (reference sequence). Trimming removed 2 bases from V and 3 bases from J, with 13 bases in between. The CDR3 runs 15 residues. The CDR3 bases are TGTGCCAGCAGCTTACGGACCCTTGGGGACACTGAAGCTTTCTTT. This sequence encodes CASSLRTLGDTEAFF.

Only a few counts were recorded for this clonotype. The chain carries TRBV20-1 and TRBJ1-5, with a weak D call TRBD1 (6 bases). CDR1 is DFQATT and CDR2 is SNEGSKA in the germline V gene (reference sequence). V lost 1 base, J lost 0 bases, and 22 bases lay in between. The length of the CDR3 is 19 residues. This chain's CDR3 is CSARVPGQISRNSNQPQHF. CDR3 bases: TGCAGTGCTAGAGTTCCGGGACAAATAAGCCGAAATAGCAATCAGCCCCAGCATTTT.

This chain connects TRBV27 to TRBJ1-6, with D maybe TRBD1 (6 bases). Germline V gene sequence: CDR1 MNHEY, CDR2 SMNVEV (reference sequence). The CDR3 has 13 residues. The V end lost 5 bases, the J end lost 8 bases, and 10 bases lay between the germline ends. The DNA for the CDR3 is TGTGCCAGCAGTCTTACAGGGTATTCACCCCTCCACTTT. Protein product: CASSLTGYSPLHF.

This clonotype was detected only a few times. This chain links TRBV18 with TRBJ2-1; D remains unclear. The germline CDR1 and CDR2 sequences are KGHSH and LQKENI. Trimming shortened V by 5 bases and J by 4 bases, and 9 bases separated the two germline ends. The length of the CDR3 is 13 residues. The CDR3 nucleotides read TGTGCCAGCTCAGCAAGAGAGTACAATGAGCAGTTCTTC. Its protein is CASSAREYNEQFF.

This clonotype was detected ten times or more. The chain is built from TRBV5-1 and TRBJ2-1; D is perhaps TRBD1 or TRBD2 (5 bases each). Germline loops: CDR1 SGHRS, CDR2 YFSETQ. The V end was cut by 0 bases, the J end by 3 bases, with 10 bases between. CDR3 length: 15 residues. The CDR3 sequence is CASSLGGAGYNEQFF. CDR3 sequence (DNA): TGCGCCAGCAGCTTGGGAGGGGCGGGCTACAATGAGCAGTTCTTC.

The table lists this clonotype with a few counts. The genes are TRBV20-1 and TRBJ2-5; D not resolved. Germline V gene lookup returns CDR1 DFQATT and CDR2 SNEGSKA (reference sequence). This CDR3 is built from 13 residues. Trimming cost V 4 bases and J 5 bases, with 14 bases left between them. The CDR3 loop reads CSAKDLLIETQYF. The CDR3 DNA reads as TGCAGTGCTAAGGATCTCCTAATTGAGACCCAGTACTTC.

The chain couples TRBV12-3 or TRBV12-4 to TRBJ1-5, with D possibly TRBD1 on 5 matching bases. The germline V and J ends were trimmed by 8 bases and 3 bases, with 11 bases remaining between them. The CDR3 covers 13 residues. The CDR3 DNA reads TGTGCCAGCCACCGGGACTCCAATCAGCCCCAGCATTTT. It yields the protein CASHRDSNQPQHF.

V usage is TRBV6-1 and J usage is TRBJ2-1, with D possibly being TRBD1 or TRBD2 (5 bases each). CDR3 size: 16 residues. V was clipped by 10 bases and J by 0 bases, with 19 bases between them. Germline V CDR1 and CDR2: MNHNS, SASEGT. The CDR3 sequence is CATQRDGRSSYNEQFF. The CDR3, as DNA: TGTGCCACCCAACGGGACGGGCGAAGCTCCTACAATGAGCAGTTCTTC.

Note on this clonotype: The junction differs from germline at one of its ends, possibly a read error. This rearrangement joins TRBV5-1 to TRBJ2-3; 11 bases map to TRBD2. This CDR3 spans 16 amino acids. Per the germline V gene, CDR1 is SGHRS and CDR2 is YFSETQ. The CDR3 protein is CASSTGLAGSTDTQYF. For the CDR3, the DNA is TGTGCCAGCAGCACCGGACTAGCGGGTAGCACAGATACGCAGTATTTT.

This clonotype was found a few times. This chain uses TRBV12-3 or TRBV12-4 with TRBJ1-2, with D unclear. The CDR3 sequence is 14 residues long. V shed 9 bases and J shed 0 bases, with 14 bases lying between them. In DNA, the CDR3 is TGTGCCAGAAGAATAGACCCTTCTAACTATGGCTACACCTTC. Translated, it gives CARRIDPSNYGYTF.

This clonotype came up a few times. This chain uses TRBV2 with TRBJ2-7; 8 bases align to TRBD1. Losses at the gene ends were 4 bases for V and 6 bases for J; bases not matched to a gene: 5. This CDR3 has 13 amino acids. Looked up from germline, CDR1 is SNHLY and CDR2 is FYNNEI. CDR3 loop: CASSGTGHREQYF. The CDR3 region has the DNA TGTGCCAGCAGTGGGACAGGGCACCGCGAGCAGTACTTC.

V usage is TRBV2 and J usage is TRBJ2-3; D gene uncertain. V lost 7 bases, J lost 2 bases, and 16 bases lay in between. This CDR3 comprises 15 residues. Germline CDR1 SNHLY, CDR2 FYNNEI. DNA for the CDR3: TGTGCCAGCACTAGAACTTTTACAGACACAGATACGCAGTATTTT. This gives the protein CASTRTFTDTDTQYF.

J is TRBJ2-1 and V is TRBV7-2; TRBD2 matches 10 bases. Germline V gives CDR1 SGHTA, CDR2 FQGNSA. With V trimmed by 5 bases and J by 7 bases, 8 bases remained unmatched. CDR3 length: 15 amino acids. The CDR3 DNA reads TGTGCCAGCAGCCGCGGACTAGCGGCGGGGAATGAGCAGTTCTTC. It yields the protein CASSRGLAAGNEQFF.

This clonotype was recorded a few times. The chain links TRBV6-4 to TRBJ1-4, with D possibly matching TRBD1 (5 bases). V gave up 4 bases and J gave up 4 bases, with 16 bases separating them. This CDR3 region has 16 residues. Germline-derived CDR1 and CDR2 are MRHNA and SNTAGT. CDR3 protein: CASSAGQGGNNEKLFF. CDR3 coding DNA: TGTGCCAGCAGTGCGGGCCAGGGAGGGAATAATGAAAAACTGTTTTTT.

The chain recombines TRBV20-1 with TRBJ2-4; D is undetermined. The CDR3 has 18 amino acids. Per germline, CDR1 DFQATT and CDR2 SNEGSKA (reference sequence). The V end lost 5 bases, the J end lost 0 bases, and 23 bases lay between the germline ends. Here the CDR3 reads CSAHNPKQASLAKNIQYF. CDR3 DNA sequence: TGCAGTGCTCACAACCCAAAACAAGCCTCCCTAGCCAAAAACATTCAGTACTTC.

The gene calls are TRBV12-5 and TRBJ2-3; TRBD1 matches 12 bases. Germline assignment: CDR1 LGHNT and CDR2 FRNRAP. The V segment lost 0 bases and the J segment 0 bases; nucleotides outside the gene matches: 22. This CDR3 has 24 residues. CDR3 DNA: TGTGCTAGTGGTTTGGTAACTCCTTTTTATCCCCCGGGACAGGGGGCTTTAAGCACAGATACGCAGTATTTT. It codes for CASGLVTPFYPPGQGALSTDTQYF.

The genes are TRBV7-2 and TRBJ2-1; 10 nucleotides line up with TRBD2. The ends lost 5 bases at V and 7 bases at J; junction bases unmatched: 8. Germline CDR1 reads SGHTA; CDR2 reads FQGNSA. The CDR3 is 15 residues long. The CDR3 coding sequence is TGTGCCAGCAGCCCGGGGGCTAGCGGGAGTAATGAGCAGTTCTTC. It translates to CASSPGASGSNEQFF.

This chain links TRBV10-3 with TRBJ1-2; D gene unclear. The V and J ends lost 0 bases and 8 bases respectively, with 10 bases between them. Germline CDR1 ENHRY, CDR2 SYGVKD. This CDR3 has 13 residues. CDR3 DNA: TGTGCCATCAGTGAGTCAGCAGGATCCGGCTACACCTTC. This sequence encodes CAISESAGSGYTF.

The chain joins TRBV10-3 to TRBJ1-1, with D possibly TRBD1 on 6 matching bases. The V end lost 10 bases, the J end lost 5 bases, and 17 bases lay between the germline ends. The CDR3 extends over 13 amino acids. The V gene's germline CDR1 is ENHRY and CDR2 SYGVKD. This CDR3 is CATGGGPETEAFF. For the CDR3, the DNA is TGTGCCACCGGGGGGGGCCCTGAGACTGAAGCTTTCTTT.

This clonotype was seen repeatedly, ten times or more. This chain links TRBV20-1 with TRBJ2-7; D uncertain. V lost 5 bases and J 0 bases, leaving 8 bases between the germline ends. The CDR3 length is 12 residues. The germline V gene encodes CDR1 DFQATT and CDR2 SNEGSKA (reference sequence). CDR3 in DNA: TGCAGTGCTCACGCCCTCTCCTACGAGCAGTACTTC. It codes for CSAHALSYEQYF.

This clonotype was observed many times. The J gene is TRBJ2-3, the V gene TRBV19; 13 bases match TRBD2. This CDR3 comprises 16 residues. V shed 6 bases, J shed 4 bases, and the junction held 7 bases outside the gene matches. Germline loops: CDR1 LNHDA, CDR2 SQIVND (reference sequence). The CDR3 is CASRRKLAGGPDTQYF. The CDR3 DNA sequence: TGTGCCAGTAGGCGCAAACTAGCGGGAGGGCCAGATACGCAGTATTTT.

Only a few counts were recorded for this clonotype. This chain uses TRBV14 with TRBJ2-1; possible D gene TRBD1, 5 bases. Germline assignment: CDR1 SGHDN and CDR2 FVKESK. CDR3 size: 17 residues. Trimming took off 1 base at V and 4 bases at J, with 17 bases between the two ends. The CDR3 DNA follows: TGTGCCAGCAGCCAAGGCCTCGCAGGGATGTGGTACAATGAGCAGTTCTTC. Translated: CASSQGLAGMWYNEQFF.

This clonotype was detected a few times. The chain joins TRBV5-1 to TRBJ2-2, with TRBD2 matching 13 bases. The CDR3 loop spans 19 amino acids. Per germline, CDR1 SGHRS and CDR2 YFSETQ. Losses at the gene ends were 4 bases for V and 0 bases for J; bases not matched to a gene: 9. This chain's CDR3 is CASSERLAGGPANTGELFF. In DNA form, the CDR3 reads TGCGCCAGCAGCGAGAGACTAGCGGGAGGCCCCGCGAACACCGGGGAGCTGTTTTTT.

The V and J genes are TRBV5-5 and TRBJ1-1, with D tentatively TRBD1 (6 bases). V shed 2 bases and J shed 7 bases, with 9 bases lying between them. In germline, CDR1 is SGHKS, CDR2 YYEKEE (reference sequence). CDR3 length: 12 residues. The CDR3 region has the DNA TGTGCCAGCAGCTTCCACAGGGTTGAAGCTTTCTTT. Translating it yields CASSFHRVEAFF. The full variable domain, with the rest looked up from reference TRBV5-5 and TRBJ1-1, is DAGVTQSPTHLIKTRGQQVTLRCSPISGHKSVSWYQQVLGQGPQFIFQYYEKEERGRGNFPDRFSARQFPNYSSELNVNALLLGDSALYLCASSFHRVEAFFGQGTRLTVV.

The CDR3 DNA reads TGTGCCAGCAGCTTCAGAGGGGACTCCGATGAGCAGTTCTTC. The encoded protein is CASSFRGDSDEQFF. The chain employs TRBV11-2 and TRBJ2-1, with D possibly being TRBD2 (6 bases). Trimming removed 3 bases at V and 8 bases at J, with 14 bases between. The CDR3 contains 14 residues. CDR1 is SGHAT and CDR2 is FQNNGV in the germline V gene.

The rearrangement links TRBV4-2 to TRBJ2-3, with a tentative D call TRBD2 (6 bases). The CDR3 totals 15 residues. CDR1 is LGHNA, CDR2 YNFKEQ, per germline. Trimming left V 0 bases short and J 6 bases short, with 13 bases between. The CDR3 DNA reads TGTGCCAGCAGCCAAGATCCGGCGGGGTCGGATACGCAGTATTTT. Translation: CASSQDPAGSDTQYF.

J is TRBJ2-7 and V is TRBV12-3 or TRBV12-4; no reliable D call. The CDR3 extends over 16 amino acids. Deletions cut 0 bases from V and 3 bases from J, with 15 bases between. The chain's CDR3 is CASSLAATGFGYEQYF. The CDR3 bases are TGTGCCAGCAGTTTAGCGGCTACGGGTTTCGGCTACGAGCAGTACTTC.

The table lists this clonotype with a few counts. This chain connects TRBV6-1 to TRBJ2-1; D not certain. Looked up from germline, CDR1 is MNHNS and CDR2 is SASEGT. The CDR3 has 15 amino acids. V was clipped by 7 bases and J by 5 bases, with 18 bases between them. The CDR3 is CASTKPSGSHNEQFF. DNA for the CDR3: TGTGCCAGCACCAAACCGTCCGGGTCTCACAATGAGCAGTTCTTC.

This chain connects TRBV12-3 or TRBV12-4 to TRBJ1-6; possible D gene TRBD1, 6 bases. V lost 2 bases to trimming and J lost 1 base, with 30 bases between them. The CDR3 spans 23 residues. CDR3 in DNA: TGTGCCAGCAGTTTACGGGCGCAGGGGCCAGAGGTTTCGTATGGTTCCTATAATTCACCCCTCCACTTT. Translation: CASSLRAQGPEVSYGSYNSPLHF.